One TCR beta chain is described in this entry. This record comes from a study of glioma-infiltrating T cells after dendritic cell vaccination. Time point: after dendritic cell vaccination, including at tumor progression/relapse. Isocitrate dehydrogenase mutation was absent in all glioblastoma patients. The method was immunoSEQ multiplex PCR; TCRdb's version includes in-frame clones alone and lacks a portion of them. Among tens of thousands of clones listed, about 91% were seen once. The CDR3 consists of 13 residues. Germline lookup yields CDR1 MNHEY and CDR2 SMNVEV (reference sequence). After removal of 6 bases from V and 6 bases from J, the junction contained 5 bases not matched to a gene.

Sequenced material: blood, taken after dendritic cell vaccination. The sequence was obtained from a human donor with glioblastoma. V and J are TRBV27 and TRBJ1-2; 9 bases agree with TRBD1. The CDR3 sequence is CASRFGTGNGYTF. DNA of the CDR3: TGTGCCAGCAGGTTCGGGACAGGGAATGGCTACACCTTC.